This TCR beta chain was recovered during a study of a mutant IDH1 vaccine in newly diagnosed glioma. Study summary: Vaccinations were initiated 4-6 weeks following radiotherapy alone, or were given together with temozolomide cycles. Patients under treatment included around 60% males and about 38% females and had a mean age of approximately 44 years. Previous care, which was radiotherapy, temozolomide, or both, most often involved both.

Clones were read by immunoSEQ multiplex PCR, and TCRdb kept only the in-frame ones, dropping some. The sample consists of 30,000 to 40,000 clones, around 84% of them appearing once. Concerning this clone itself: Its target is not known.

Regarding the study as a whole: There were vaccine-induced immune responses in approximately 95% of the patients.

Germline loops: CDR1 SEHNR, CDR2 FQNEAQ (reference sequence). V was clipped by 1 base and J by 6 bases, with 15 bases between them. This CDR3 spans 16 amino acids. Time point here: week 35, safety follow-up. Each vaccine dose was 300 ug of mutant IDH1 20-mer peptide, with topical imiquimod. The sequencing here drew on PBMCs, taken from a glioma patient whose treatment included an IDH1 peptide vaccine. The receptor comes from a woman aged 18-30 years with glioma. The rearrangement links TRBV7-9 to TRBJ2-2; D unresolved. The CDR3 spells CASSLVWAGGAGELFF. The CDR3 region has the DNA TGTGCCAGCAGCTTAGTGTGGGCCGGTGGGGCCGGGGAGCTGTTTTTT. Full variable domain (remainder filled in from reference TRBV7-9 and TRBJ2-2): DTGVSQNPRHKITKRGQNVTFRCDPISEHNRLYWYRQTLGQGPEFLTYFQNEAQLEKSRLLSDRFSAERPKGSFSTLEIQRTEQGDSAMYLCASSLVWAGGAGELFFGEGSRLTVL.